The entry below gives a single T cell receptor (beta chain) sequence along with its context. What it binds is not known. The data were taken from a study of T cells in Graves' hyperthyroidism and ophthalmopathy. Predating any ophthalmopathy symptoms, the blood sample was taken at first hyperthyroidism diagnosis. Fresh peripheral blood, under 11 ml, yielded the PBMCs. Trimming removed 4 bases from V and 1 base from J, with 14 bases in between. Germline V lookup: CDR1 SEHNR, CDR2 FQNEAQ (reference sequence). The CDR3 totals 15 residues. Study results and limitations: Through a model of 13 V-J features, ophthalmopathy was separated from stable hyperthyroidism.

Amplification yielded TCR beta CDR3 regions, with RNA transcripts as the source. TCR CDR3 underwent first-round RT-PCR with the HTBI primer set. TCRdb re-derived calls from the multiplex PCR reads in MiXCR, one entry per CDR3 protein. The sample lists almost 600,000 distinct CDR3 sequences, roughly 14% occurring once. The clonotype originates from a woman in her 30s with Graves' hyperthyroidism that later progressed to Graves' ophthalmopathy. The sequenced material came from blood. The gene calls are TRBV7-9 and TRBJ2-7; D gene ambiguous. CDR3 in amino acids: CASSSRSSTSYEQYF. The CDR3 nucleotides are TGTGCCAGCAGCTCGAGGTCCTCCACGTCCTACGAGCAGTACTTC. Combining the CDR3 with reference TRBV7-9 and TRBJ2-7 gives the whole variable domain DTGVSQNPRHKITKRGQNVTFRCDPISEHNRLYWYRQTLGQGPEFLTYFQNEAQLEKSRLLSDRFSAERPKGSFSTLEIQRTEQGDSAMYLCASSSRSSTSYEQYFGPGTRLTVT.